This T cell receptor beta chain appears in the sequencing data of a study of blood T cell repertoires in COVID-19. Looking at the study overall: The United States, Italy and Spain supplied acute and convalescent COVID-19 samples. Sample material is recorded as cDNA or gDNA derived from T cells, B-cell-depleted T cells, or PBMCs.

This clone was seen just once. CDR3 length: 15 amino acids. In germline, CDR1 is SNHLY, CDR2 FYNNEI. The ends were cut back, 8 bases at V and 1 base at J, with 17 bases in the middle. In the source study's methods: Estimates of nucleated cell counts were drawn from the amplification of reference gene primers. Clones were read by immunoSEQ multiplex PCR, and TCRdb kept only the in-frame ones, dropping some. V, J and clone size were drawn from that table, and D and trimming were deduced from the DNA. The table has about 72,000 clones, just over 85% seen once. This TCR came from a man between 65 and 85 years old with active or convalescent COVID-19. The rearrangement uses TRBV2 and TRBJ1-1, with a possible D match to TRBD1 (6 bases). The sequencing sample was made of peripheral blood. The CDR3 reads CASGRTVSSNTEAFF. Written as DNA, the CDR3 is TGTGCCAGCGGGCGGACAGTGTCGTCGAACACTGAAGCTTTCTTT.